Sequencing of this TCR beta chain was carried out in a study of cytomegalovirus exposure and HLA in healthy donors. Study-level background: The roughly 120 million unique TCR beta sequences, from approximately 170 million T cells, were found by an earlier analysis. There were roughly 80 million unique TCRs (from HLA-typed donors) in an early data release. Points from the study as a whole: Later analysis demonstrated an association between a missense DCLRE1C variant and TCR beta V- and J-gene trimming.

Primers: 60 Vbeta forward and 13 Jbeta reverse. Data came from immunoSEQ multiplex PCR; TCRdb stores just in-frame clones and leaves some out. The sample carries around 99,000 clones, roughly 72% recorded once. Comment on this clone: Its antigen is still unknown.

The CDR3 consists of 14 residues. Between the trimmed V and J ends, which lost 4 bases and 0 bases, there was a span of 8 bases. Germline V gene sequence: CDR1 ENHRY, CDR2 SYGVKD. The sequenced sample was PBMCs. The sequence was collected from a man aged 30 to 39 in good health and CMV-seronegative. The chain is built from TRBV10-3 and TRBJ2-3; D is unresolved. CDR3 DNA sequence: TGTGCCATCAGTGGTGTCGGTAGCACAGATACGCAGTATTTT. Translated, it gives CAISGVGSTDTQYF.